This is a list of T cell receptor beta chains from one sample in a study of radiation and T cells in renal cell carcinoma. Here immunoSEQ multiplex PCR was the method, and the copy in TCRdb shows in-frame clones only, minus some. The repertoire holds roughly 130,000 clones, 88% seen once, with almost 6% in the top ten. Sequenced material: blood, taken from a patient whose treatment included radiotherapy and nephrectomy. The receptors stem from a woman in her 70s with renal cell carcinoma. The conserved cysteine and the conserved F or W are not part of the CDR3 here.

j_call v_call cdr3_aa
TRBJ2-1 TRBV10-1 ASSESIASGGPAPYEQF
TRBJ2-1 TRBV5-1 ASSLIQGPIEQF
TRBJ1-6 TRBV7-3 ASSLIVDSPLH
TRBJ1-1 TRBV2 ASSENTNTEAF
TRBJ1-5 TRBV7-2 ASSLGDRNQPQH
TRBJ2-7 TRBV27 ASTPSSSYEQY
TRBJ2-5 TRBV7-7 ASSLAGGETQY
TRBJ2-7 TRBV9 ASGKDPYEQY
TRBJ1-1 TRBV7-3 ASSSQVNTEAF
TRBJ1-2 TRBV6-6 ASSGVGYT
TRBJ1-4 TRBV5-4 ASSLGGKSEKLF
TRBJ1-1 TRBV6-5 ASKLGDTEAF
TRBJ1-1 TRBV6-5 ASKENTEAF
TRBJ2-5 TRBV9 ASSVVGSGVLVETQY
TRBJ1-1 TRBV29-1 SVERARSTEAF
TRBJ1-4 TRBV6-5 ASSYGNEKLF
TRBJ1-4 TRBV5-5 ASSLDLGSGEKLF
TRBJ1-1 TRBV6-5 ASSPGAMNTEAF
TRBJ1-2 TRBV5-6 ASSRPPLNNYGYT
TRBJ2-1 TRBV5-1 ASSAGLGDEQF
TRBJ2-1 TRBV19 ASSIRGQGVRNEQF
TRBJ1-2 TRBV5-6 ASSLGRVSYGYT
TRBJ1-4 TRBV14 ASSQTGFQLF
TRBJ1-2 TRBV18 ASSSTTGSYGYT
TRBJ1-2 TRBV6-5 ASSYLQTGGGYT
TRBJ2-1 TRBV29-1 SVEEPGRFEQF
TRBJ1-2 TRBV9 ASSVGGRANYGYT